A single TCR beta chain is shown here with its context. Its antigen is currently not known. No base-level quality is on record; no much larger clone is a single base apart. The CDR3 spans 16 residues, from the cysteine through the phenylalanine. This entry keeps only the CDR3 DNA: 48 bases, framed from base 1. CDR1 SGHRS and CDR2 YFSETQ were looked up in the germline V gene. V lost 4 bases and J lost 3 bases, and the count of bases not matched to a germline gene is 8. TCR CDR3 regions were amplified from genomic DNA by multiplex PCR using the deep immunoSEQ assay. Extracted genomic DNA from each cell subset was distributed evenly across all wells of several immunoSEQ 96-well plates, and each plate was treated as a replicate. For sorted subsets, each replicate PCR was loaded with 200 ng genomic DNA, equivalent to 25,000 to 30,000 T cell genomes. Purified libraries were measured with a Qubit 3.0 fluorometer, size-checked on a Bioanalyzer 2100, and measured again with the KAPA Library Quantification kit. Each immunoSEQ 96-well plate was sequenced on its own single-read 150-cycle Illumina NextSeq 550 flow cell. The study's own analysis went as follows. The immunoSEQ output contained only junctional sequences without quality scores, so filtering could not match that applied to full-length reads. Sequences were annotated with PyIR, a Python wrapper for IgBLAST v1.9, and V/J genes and CDR3 were assigned using IMGT germline references. Any read was removed if the V/J assignment was weak (E-value above 1e-6), the CDR3 was missing, or the read contained stop codons, out-of-frame junctions, or ambiguous translated residues. V3J clonotypes were defined as sequences sharing an identical inferred V gene, J gene, and CDR3 amino acid sequence. Percentage overlap between repertoires was calculated by dividing the number of shared unique clonotypes by the size of the smaller repertoire. Richness of each repertoire was evaluated using RTK rarefaction, the Chao1 estimator, and Recon v2.1 estimates of unobserved clonotypes. OLGA was used to compute generation probabilities for all TCRbeta clonotypes that the gDNA method yielded from a handful of donors. TCRdb took this table from immuneACCESS and kept in-frame rearrangements with V and J called. Such tables lack part of the clones; where checked against another copy, unresolved V genes explain under half of the gap, and the rest is unexplained. The D gene and trimming were derived from the DNA, and the V and J assignments and clone size from that table. The sample table lists around 2,000,000 clones, about 95% of them with a count of one. The ten largest clonotypes hold around 1.1% of the sample.

CD8 naive samples were obtained by positive selection for CCR7 among CD45RO-negative cells, yielding a CD45RA+CCR7+ population from which TemRA cells were excluded. The donors were healthy, HIV-negative adults who had no recently reported acute infections or vaccinations. Only Caucasian adults living in Nashville, Tennessee, USA were represented among the donors. After blood collection by leukapheresis, PBMCs were isolated using Ficoll-Histopaque density gradient centrifugation and then cryopreserved in the vapor phase of liquid nitrogen. Analytical flow cytometry was used to check the purity and quantity of every magnetically sorted T cell population. Genomic DNA was isolated from each sorted fraction and quantified by UV absorbance on a Nanodrop 2000c. The data derive from a study of shared clonotypes between healthy human individuals (dated by TCRdb to the early 2020s). Turning to the overall study: A few men and two women, aged 18 to 49 years, made up the cohort. The study deeply sequenced blood TCR repertoires of about 5 healthy adults to estimate repertoire size and the extent of clonotype sharing between individuals. Per donor, leukapheresis produced somewhere between about 0.9 and 9 billion PBMCs. For each donor, three plates each were used for CD4 naive and CD4 memory, two plates were used for CD8 naive, and one plate was used for CD8 memory. Different laboratories and diverse techniques were used to prepare libraries and sequence TCR repertoires, to increase sequencing depth and limit assay-specific biases. Beyond this particular receptor, the publication reports: Pairwise subsampling indicated that sequencing depth was expected to affect the degree of clonotype sharing among donors. Rarefaction of sorted-subset datasets indicated incomplete sequencing despite the large sequencing depth. Across several donors, around 5% of naive CD4, 3% to 3.5% of naive CD8, about 2% of memory CD4, and 0.4% to 0.45% of memory CD8 clonotypes were shared. Only blood was sampled, and tissue TCR repertoires likely differ from those in blood. Because the study included only a small number of donors, the genetic and exposure-history diversity represented was limited. Naive subsets generally had larger estimated clonotype richness than memory subsets did. Compared with non-shared clonotypes, clonotypes shared by all four sorted-subset donors had higher generation probabilities.

The receptor was isolated from a man aged 18 to 35 in good health. The rearrangement combines TRBV5-1 with TRBJ2-1; 9 middle bases align to TRBD2. Sequences were obtained from naive CD8+ T cells sorted from blood. Explained via the paper, the cell subset or site label denotes: CD45RA+CCR7+. The CDR3 protein sequence reads: CASSTGTSIRYNEQFF. The DNA sequence is as follows: TGCGCCAGCAGCACGGGGACTAGCATACGCTACAATGAGCAGTTCTTC.